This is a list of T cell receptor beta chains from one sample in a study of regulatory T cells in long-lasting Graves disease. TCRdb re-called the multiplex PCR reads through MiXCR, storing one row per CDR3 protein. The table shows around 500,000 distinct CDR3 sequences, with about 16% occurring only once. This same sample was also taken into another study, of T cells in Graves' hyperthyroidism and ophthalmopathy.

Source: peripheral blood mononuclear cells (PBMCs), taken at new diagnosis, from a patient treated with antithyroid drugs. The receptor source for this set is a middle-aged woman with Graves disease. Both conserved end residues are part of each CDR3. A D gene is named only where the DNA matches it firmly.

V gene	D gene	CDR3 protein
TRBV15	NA	CATSRVGQPQHTEAFF
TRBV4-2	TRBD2	CASSQVPAGGSTDTQYF
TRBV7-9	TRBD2	CASSQRGANTDTQYF
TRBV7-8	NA	CASSSDRFSNQPQHF
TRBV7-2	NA	CASSLVGSSGSGSYNSPLHF
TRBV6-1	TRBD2	CASSTQAGGPLDEQFF
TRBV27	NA	CASSQTEAGGYTF
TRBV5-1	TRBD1	CASSGTGGSVEQYF
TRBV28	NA	CASSLSGGTLTQPQHF
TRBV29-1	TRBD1	CSVGGVQDRGENEQFF